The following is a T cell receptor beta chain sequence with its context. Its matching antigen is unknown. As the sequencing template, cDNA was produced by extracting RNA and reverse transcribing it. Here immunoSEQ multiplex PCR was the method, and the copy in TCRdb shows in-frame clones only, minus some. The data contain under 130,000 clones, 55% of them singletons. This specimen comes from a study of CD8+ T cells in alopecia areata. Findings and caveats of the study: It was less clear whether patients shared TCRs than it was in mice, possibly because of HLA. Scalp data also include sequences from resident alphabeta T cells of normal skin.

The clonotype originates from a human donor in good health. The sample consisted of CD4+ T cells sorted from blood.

The CDR3 region is CASSPVLQGLAKNIQYF. CDR3 nucleotide sequence: TGTGCCAGCAGTCCGGTTCTGCAGGGGCTAGCCAAAAACATTCAGTACTTC. This chain connects TRBV28 to TRBJ2-4; TRBD1 might be the D (6 bases). V lost 5 bases and J 0 bases, leaving 17 bases between the germline ends. The length of the CDR3 is 17 residues. The germline V gene has CDR1 MDHEN and CDR2 SYDVKM.